These 23 T cell receptor beta chains came from one sample sequenced in a study of CD8 T cells in Susac syndrome. Random hexamers were used to reverse transcribe an amount of roughly 0.5 to 1 ug RNA. TCRdb reprocessed the immunoSEQ multiplex PCR reads with MiXCR, giving one entry per CDR3 protein. The data contain about 80,000 distinct CDR3 sequences, just under 95% of them seen just once; the ten biggest clones take up roughly 0.24%. Sequencing was carried out using CD8+ T cells from PBMCs. These receptor sequences come from a human donor in good health.

V gene TRBV4-1 combines with J gene TRBJ2-7; 9 nucleotides align to TRBD2. CDR1 and CDR2 (germline): MGHRA, YSYEKL. This CDR3 spans 15 amino acids. Trimming removed 1 base from V and 5 bases from J; junction bases left unmatched: 6. CDR3 sequence reads: CASSQVAGEYHEQYV. CDR3 coding DNA: TGCGCCAGCAGCCAAGTAGCGGGAGAGTACCACGAGCAGTACGTC.

The gene calls are TRBV7-9 and TRBJ2-5; tentatively, D is TRBD1 or TRBD2 (5 bases each). Germline CDR1 SEHNR, CDR2 FQNEAQ (reference sequence). The CDR3 runs to 13 residues. The V end was cut by 5 bases, the J end by 5 bases, with 12 bases between. CDR3 residues: CASSGDPSETQYF. The CDR3 region has the DNA TGTGCCAGCAGCGGGGACCCTTCGGAGACCCAGTACTTC.

The J gene is TRBJ2-1, the V gene TRBV20-1; no firm D call. This CDR3 has 19 amino acids. The V end lost 0 bases, the J end lost 3 bases, and 24 bases lay between the germline ends. Germline-derived CDR1 and CDR2 are DFQATT and SNEGSKA (reference sequence). The CDR3 nucleotides read TGCAGTGCTAGAGAATATGATCTTACCGCCGCACGGAACTACAATGAGCAGTTCTTC. Amino acid sequence: CSAREYDLTAARNYNEQFF.

DNA of the CDR3: TGTGCCAGCAGCGCACCCCGGGACAGCTCAGGAGGCTACACCTTC. Amino acid sequence: CASSAPRDSSGGYTF. The rearrangement uses TRBV21-1 and TRBJ1-2; the table calls TRBD1, which could not be checked here. TRBV21-1 is a pseudogene locus. The CDR3 extends over 15 amino acids.

The V gene is TRBV3-1, the J gene TRBJ2-1; the D gene could be TRBD1 or TRBD2 (5 bases each). This CDR3 contains 16 residues. With 4 bases removed from V and 8 bases from J, the gap between germline ends came to 21 bases. Germline V lookup: CDR1 LGHDT, CDR2 YNNKEL (reference sequence). The CDR3 loop is CASSPIGVGTRYEQFF. The CDR3 region has the DNA TGTGCCAGCAGCCCTATAGGGGTAGGGACGCGGTATGAGCAGTTCTTC.

V and J are TRBV27 and TRBJ1-1; D not certain. The CDR3 runs 14 residues. Germline loops: CDR1 MNHEY, CDR2 SMNVEV (reference sequence). V was trimmed by 2 bases and J by 4 bases, leaving 11 bases between them. The CDR3 DNA reads as TGTGCCAGCAGTTTAATCCCGGGAGGCACTGAAGCTTTCTTT. Protein: CASSLIPGGTEAFF.

This chain joins TRBV28 and TRBJ2-1; the match to TRBD2 covers 13 bases. CDR3 length: 13 amino acids. V dropped 8 bases and J dropped 10; count of bases not matched to a gene: 5. Germline V CDR1 and CDR2: MDHEN, SYDVKM. CDR3 residues: CASVMGLAGEQFF. The CDR3 region has the DNA TGTGCCAGCGTAATGGGACTAGCGGGGGAGCAGTTCTTC.

This rearrangement joins TRBV7-8 to TRBJ1-2; TRBD1 matches 7 bases. Germline loops: CDR1 SGHVS, CDR2 FQNEAQ. V lost 3 bases to trimming and J lost 5 bases; unmatched junction nucleotides: 6. This CDR3 spans 14 amino acids. The CDR3 DNA sequence: TGTGCCAGCAGCTTGAGGACAGGACATTATGGCTACACCTTC. The encoded protein is CASSLRTGHYGYTF.

CDR3 DNA: TGTGCCAGCAGCTTAAATCCTCCGACGATGAACACTGAAGCTTTCTTT. Translated, it gives CASSLNPPTMNTEAFF. The chain couples TRBV7-8 to TRBJ1-1; D uncertain. The CDR3 spans 16 residues. Looked up from germline, CDR1 is SGHVS and CDR2 is FQNEAQ. The ends were cut back, 2 bases at V and 0 bases at J, with 13 bases in the middle.

V is TRBV29-1 and J is TRBJ2-1; D is ambiguous. CDR1 and CDR2 (germline): SQVTM, ANQGSEA. V was trimmed by 6 bases and J by 4 bases, leaving 16 bases between them. CDR3 length: 14 residues. DNA for the CDR3: TGCAGCGTCTTTTGGGCCACTATTTACAATGAGCAGTTCTTC. Amino acid sequence: CSVFWATIYNEQFF.

V gene TRBV6-4 combines with J gene TRBJ2-2; D is unclear. Trimming cost V 3 bases and J 4 bases, with 6 bases left between them. The length of the CDR3 is 13 residues. Germline CDR1 MRHNA, CDR2 SNTAGT. CDR3 loop: CASSDSGTGELFF. The CDR3, as DNA: TGTGCCAGCAGTGATTCAGGCACCGGGGAGCTGTTTTTT.

The J gene is TRBJ2-5, the V gene TRBV7-3; D possibly corresponds to TRBD2 (7 bases). The CDR3 consists of 15 residues. Deletions cut 0 bases from V and 4 bases from J, with 12 bases between. Germline assignment: CDR1 SGHTA and CDR2 FQGTGA. The CDR3: CASSLTWGGGETQYF. The CDR3 region has the DNA TGTGCCAGCAGCTTAACGTGGGGGGGCGGAGAGACCCAGTACTTC.

The chain carries TRBV7-8 and TRBJ1-1, with 9 bases lining up with TRBD1. Looked up from germline, CDR1 is SGHVS and CDR2 is FQNEAQ. This CDR3 comprises 15 residues. Unmatched junction bases numbered 11, after V lost 4 bases and J lost 8 bases. CDR3 in amino acids: CASSSDRGILWEAFF. The DNA for the CDR3 is TGTGCCAGCAGCTCGGACAGGGGAATTTTGTGGGAAGCTTTCTTT.

The rearrangement joins TRBV7-9 to TRBJ2-3, with no clear D. CDR3 length: 18 amino acids. The ends were cut back, 7 bases at V and 0 bases at J, with 23 bases in the middle. Germline CDR1 reads SEHNR; CDR2 reads FQNEAQ (reference sequence). This CDR3 reads CASTQTPGVFVSTDTQYF. The DNA for the CDR3 is TGTGCCAGCACCCAAACACCCGGCGTGTTCGTTAGCACAGATACGCAGTATTTT.

The chain combines TRBV7-9 with TRBJ2-3; D may be TRBD2 (6 bases). V shed 1 base and J shed 2 bases, with 10 bases lying between them. From germline, CDR1 is SEHNR and CDR2 FQNEAQ (reference sequence). The CDR3 has 15 amino acids. The CDR3 DNA sequence: TGTGCCAGCAGCTTAGATAGCGGATACACAGATACGCAGTATTTT. Amino acids: CASSLDSGYTDTQYF.

The chain employs TRBV7-9 and TRBJ1-1; 8 bases map to TRBD1. The V segment lost 11 bases and the J segment 5 bases; nucleotides outside the gene matches: 16. Germline assignment: CDR1 SEHNR and CDR2 FQNEAQ (reference sequence). The CDR3 totals 15 residues. This CDR3 is CAGTGGPEAWTEAFF. Written as DNA, the CDR3 is TGTGCCGGGACAGGCGGACCAGAGGCATGGACTGAAGCTTTCTTT.

The V gene is TRBV20-1, the J gene TRBJ2-7; D call uncertain. Germline V gives CDR1 DFQATT, CDR2 SNEGSKA (reference sequence). The CDR3 length is 12 residues. V lost 2 bases to trimming and J lost 4 bases, with 9 bases between them. CDR3 region: CSARSRAYEQYV. CDR3 DNA sequence: TGCAGTGCTAGATCCCGGGCGTACGAGCAGTACGTC.

The rearrangement links TRBV23-1 to TRBJ2-1; D uncertain. TRBV23-1 is filed as an ORF, its function uncertain. V was clipped by 0 bases and J by 4 bases, with 19 bases between them. The CDR3 sequence is 18 residues long. The CDR3 region is CASSQSNSPLLKYNEQFF. CDR3 in DNA: TGCGCCAGCAGTCAATCGAACTCACCTCTATTAAAATACAATGAGCAGTTCTTC.

The gene calls are TRBV12-3 or TRBV12-4 and TRBJ2-3, with D perhaps TRBD2 (6 bases). V lost 1 base to trimming and J lost 0 bases, with 14 bases between them. CDR3 length: 17 residues. The CDR3 DNA sequence: TGTGCCAGCAGTTTAGGGATGGCGGGGTCTAGCACAGATACGCAGTATTTT. It is translated as CASSLGMAGSSTDTQYF.

This chain connects TRBV6-5 to TRBJ1-2; D possibly corresponds to TRBD1 (6 bases). The CDR3 runs 14 residues. Germline V lookup: CDR1 MNHEY, CDR2 SVGAGI. Deletions cut 3 bases from V and 7 bases from J, with 15 bases between. CDR3 nucleotides: TGTGCCAGCAGTTATAGGGGGGATGGCCCTGGCTACACCTTC. This sequence encodes CASSYRGDGPGYTF.

The V gene is TRBV30, the J gene TRBJ1-1, with D unresolved. V lost 2 bases and J lost 4, with 8 bases in between. Per germline, CDR1 GTSNPN and CDR2 SVGIG (reference sequence). CDR3 size: 12 residues. The CDR3 loop reads CAWSTRSTEAFF. The CDR3 region has the DNA TGTGCCTGGAGTACCCGTAGCACTGAAGCTTTCTTT.

V usage is TRBV28 and J usage is TRBJ1-3, with a weak D call TRBD1 (5 bases). V dropped 5 bases and J dropped 4 bases, with 24 bases sitting between them. CDR1 is MDHEN, CDR2 SYDVKM, per germline. The CDR3 is made up of 18 amino acids. CDR3 DNA sequence: TGTGCCAGCAGTCACGCGATGACCCCAGGGCCTGAAGGAAACACCATATATTTT. Its protein product is CASSHAMTPGPEGNTIYF.

This rearrangement joins TRBV7-9 to TRBJ2-2; 9 nucleotides match TRBD1. CDR3 length equals 16 residues. Germline assignment: CDR1 SEHNR and CDR2 FQNEAQ (reference sequence). J was trimmed by 6 bases and V by 5 bases; bases with no gene match: 10. The CDR3 nucleotides are TGTGCCAGCAGCACCCGAGCCGGGACAGGGCCCGGGGAGCTGTTTTTT. Its protein product is CASSTRAGTGPGELFF.